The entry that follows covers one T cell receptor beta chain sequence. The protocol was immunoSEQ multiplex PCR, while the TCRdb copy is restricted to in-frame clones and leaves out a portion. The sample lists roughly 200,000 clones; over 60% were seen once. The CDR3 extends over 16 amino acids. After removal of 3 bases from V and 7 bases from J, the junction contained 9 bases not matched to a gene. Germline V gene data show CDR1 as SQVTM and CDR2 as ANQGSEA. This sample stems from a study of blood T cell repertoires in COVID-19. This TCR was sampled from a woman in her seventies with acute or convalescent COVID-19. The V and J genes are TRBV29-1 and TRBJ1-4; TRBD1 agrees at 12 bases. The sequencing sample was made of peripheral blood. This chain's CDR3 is CSVDAGTGGLGEKLFF. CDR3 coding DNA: TGCAGCGTTGACGCCGGGACAGGGGGCTTGGGTGAAAAACTGTTTTTT.